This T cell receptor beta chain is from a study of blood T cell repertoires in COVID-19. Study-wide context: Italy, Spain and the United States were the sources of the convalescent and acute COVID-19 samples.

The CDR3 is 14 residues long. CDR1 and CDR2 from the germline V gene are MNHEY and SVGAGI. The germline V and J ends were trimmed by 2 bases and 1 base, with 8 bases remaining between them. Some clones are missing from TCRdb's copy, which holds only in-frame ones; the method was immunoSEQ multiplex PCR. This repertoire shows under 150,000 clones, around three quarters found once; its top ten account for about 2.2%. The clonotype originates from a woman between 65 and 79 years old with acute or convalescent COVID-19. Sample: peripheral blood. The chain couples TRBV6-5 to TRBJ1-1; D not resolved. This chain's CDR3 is CASSYGQRNTEAFF. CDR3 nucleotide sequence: TGTGCCAGCAGTTACGGGCAGAGGAACACTGAAGCTTTCTTT.